Listed here are 19 T cell receptor beta chains from one sample, sequenced in a study of prognosis after radiotherapy for stage I lung cancer. Genomic DNA provided the template from which TCR beta CDR3 was amplified by two-round multiplex PCR. Gene-specific primers for each TRBV and TRBJ gene drove first-round PCR. MiXCR, run by TCRdb on the multiplex PCR reads, gives a single entry per CDR3 protein. The repertoire holds approximately 31,000 distinct CDR3 sequences, with 40% to 55% as singletons. Here the sequenced sample was PBMCs, taken before or after stereotactic body radiation therapy (not recorded which). All receptors come from a donor over 45 with non-small cell lung cancer.

This clonotype was counted ten times or more. The rearrangement joins TRBV6-1 to TRBJ2-3; a weak D match, TRBD2 (6 bases). The CDR3 runs 15 residues. Trimming took off 6 bases at V and 5 bases at J, with 18 bases between the two ends. Looked up from germline, CDR1 is MNHNS and CDR2 is SASEGT. CDR3 in DNA: TGTGCCAGCAGCCCCCCGGGGGTTCGCGGAGATACGCAGTATTTT. Its translation: CASSPPGVRGDTQYF.

With respect to this clonotype: It is likely a read error, because the conserved phenylalanine at the end of the CDR3 is missing. The CDR3 protein is CASSTQGTPSGANVLTL. DNA of the CDR3: TGTGCCAGCAGTACCCAGGGGACCCCCTCTGGGGCCAACGTCCTGACTTTA. The chain carries TRBV6-9 and TRBJ2-6; possibly TRBD1 for D (6 bases). Per the germline V gene, CDR1 is MNHGY and CDR2 is SVAAGI. This CDR3 region has 17 residues. The germline V and J ends were trimmed by 5 bases and 0 bases, with 14 bases remaining between them.

This clonotype was observed at least ten times. V gene TRBV27 combines with J gene TRBJ2-7, with 9 bases lining up with TRBD2. CDR1 and CDR2 from the germline V gene are MNHEY and SMNVEV (reference sequence). V lost 1 base to trimming and J lost 0 bases; unmatched junction nucleotides: 7. The CDR3 covers 17 residues. The CDR3 nucleotides read TGTGCCAGCAGTTTATGGGTGCGGGAGGGCATCTCCTACGAGCAGTACTTC. Translating it yields CASSLWVREGISYEQYF.

The gene calls are TRBV12-3 or TRBV12-4 and TRBJ2-5, with D unclear. The end of the DNA aligns better with TRBJ2-1, so the J call may be wrong. The CDR3 runs 11 residues. In nucleotides, the CDR3 is TGTGCCAGCCGAAATGAGTGTGAGCAGTTCTTC. Amino acids: CASRNECEQFF.

This clonotype was picked up many times. This chain links TRBV19 with TRBJ2-7, with TRBD2 as a possible D gene (6 bases). The CDR3 contains 15 residues. Deletions cut 4 bases from V and 0 bases from J, with 13 bases between. Germline-derived CDR1 and CDR2 are LNHDA and SQIVND (reference sequence). The CDR3 DNA reads TGTGCCAGTAGTAACAAGGCGGGGTGCTCCTACGAGCAGTACTTC. Protein product: CASSNKAGCSYEQYF.

A remark on this clonotype: Compared with germline, one end of the junction differs, possibly owing to a read error. The chain combines TRBV7-9 with TRBJ1-1; TRBD1 is a possible D gene (5 bases). CDR1 SEHNR and CDR2 FQNEAQ come from the germline V gene (reference sequence). This CDR3 region has 13 residues. CDR3 nucleotides: TGTGCCTCCGGGGAAAGGGGCATCACTGAAGCTTTATTT. Its translation is CASGERGITEALF.

V is TRBV6-5 and J is TRBJ2-7; D may correspond to TRBD1 or TRBD2 (5 bases each). CDR3 length: 13 residues. V was shortened by 0 bases and J by 5 bases, with 8 bases between the two germline ends. Germline V gene data show CDR1 as MNHEY and CDR2 as SVGAGI. Here the CDR3 DNA reads TGTGCCAGCAGTTACTCGGGACCTAACGAGCAGTACTTC. It translates to CASSYSGPNEQYF.

Judged by abundance, this clonotype is medium-sized. This chain links TRBV5-1 with TRBJ1-2; D gene ambiguous. This CDR3 spans 13 amino acids. V shed 4 bases and J shed 0 bases, with 7 bases lying between them. Germline V lookup: CDR1 SGHRS, CDR2 YFSETQ. In nucleotides, the CDR3 is TGCGCCAGCAGCGGCGGGACTAACTATGGCTACACCTTC. It is translated as CASSGGTNYGYTF. The variable domain in full, completed from reference TRBV5-1 and TRBJ1-2, reads KAGVTQTPRYLIKTRGQQVTLSCSPISGHRSVSWYQQTPGQGLQFLFEYFSETQRNKGNFPGRFSGRQFSNSRSEMNVSTLELGDSALYLCASSGGTNYGYTFGSGTRLTVV.

This clonotype was recorded many times. The gene calls are TRBV7-9 and TRBJ1-1, with 8 positions matching TRBD1. With V trimmed by 5 bases and J by 7 bases, 3 bases remained unmatched. This CDR3 region has 12 residues. Germline CDR1 SEHNR, CDR2 FQNEAQ (reference sequence). The CDR3 loop reads CASSQGTGEAFF. The CDR3 region has the DNA TGTGCCAGCAGCCAAGGGACAGGTGAAGCTTTCTTT.

The J gene is TRBJ2-2, the V gene TRBV15, with 8 bases identical to TRBD2. Germline CDR1 LNHNV, CDR2 YYDKDF (reference sequence). CDR3 length equals 16 residues. Trimming took 3 bases from V and 9 from J; bases not matched to a gene: 12. The CDR3 loop reads CATSSGSGGPTWELFF. CDR3 DNA sequence: TGTGCCACCAGCAGTGGTTCGGGAGGGCCGACCTGGGAGCTGTTTTTT.

Ten or more counts support this clonotype. The chain links TRBV29-1 to TRBJ2-1, with TRBD2 matching over 9 bases. Germline V gene data show CDR1 as SQVTM and CDR2 as ANQGSEA. Germline trimming cut 4 bases from V and 7 bases from J; bases unmatched to any gene: 17. This CDR3 has 17 amino acids. The CDR3 bases are TGCAGCGTTGGGGTGAGGAGGGCGGGAGGGCCGTGGAATGAGCAGTTCTTC. Its translation: CSVGVRRAGGPWNEQFF.

This clonotype was detected ten times or more. The gene calls are TRBV19 and TRBJ1-5; TRBD1 matches 8 bases. The CDR3 length is 15 residues. V lost 7 bases and J lost 11; bases outside the gene matches: 16. Germline-derived CDR1 and CDR2 are LNHDA and SQIVND (reference sequence). CDR3: CASTDGGQEGKSQHF. The CDR3 coding sequence is TGTGCCAGTACAGATGGGGGACAGGAAGGGAAGTCCCAGCATTTT.

This clonotype was seen ten or more times. The V and J genes are TRBV5-1 and TRBJ2-3, with 9 bases that match TRBD2. Germline CDR1 reads SGHRS; CDR2 reads YFSETQ. There are 16 residues in the CDR3. J gave up 3 bases and V 4 bases, and 9 bases lay outside the gene matches. In DNA form, the CDR3 reads TGCGCCAGCAGCCCGCTAGCGGGATCAGGGACAGATACGCAGTATTTT. Translating gives CASSPLAGSGTDTQYF. Using reference TRBV5-1 and TRBJ2-3 for the parts outside the CDR3, the full variable domain is KAGVTQTPRYLIKTRGQQVTLSCSPISGHRSVSWYQQTPGQGLQFLFEYFSETQRNKGNFPGRFSGRQFSNSRSEMNVSTLELGDSALYLCASSPLAGSGTDTQYFGPGTRLTVL.

This sequence joins TRBV7-9 and TRBJ2-3; D is perhaps TRBD2 (6 bases). This CDR3 is built from 15 residues. CDR1 SEHNR and CDR2 FQNEAQ come from the germline V gene (reference sequence). V was clipped by 6 bases and J by 2 bases, with 15 bases between them. The CDR3 nucleotides read TGTGCCAGCAGTAGTCGGGAGTCCAACACAGATACGCAGTATTTT. Its protein product is CASSSRESNTDTQYF. Complete variable domain (other parts from reference TRBV7-9 and TRBJ2-3): DTGVSQNPRHKITKRGQNVTFRCDPISEHNRLYWYRQTLGQGPEFLTYFQNEAQLEKSRLLSDRFSAERPKGSFSTLEIQRTEQGDSAMYLCASSSRESNTDTQYFGPGTRLTVL.

By sample fraction, this clonotype is medium-sized. The V call is TRBV24-1, the J call TRBJ2-2, with D possibly TRBD2 on 6 matching bases. Germline V gene sequence: CDR1 KGHDR, CDR2 SFDVKD. The CDR3 contains 16 residues. V shed 5 bases and J shed 7 bases, with 19 bases lying between them. CDR3 sequence reads: CATSGGGTSIHGELFF. The CDR3 region has the DNA TGTGCCACCAGTGGTGGGGGGACTTCGATCCACGGGGAGCTGTTTTTT.

This chain joins TRBV6-4 and TRBJ1-2, with TRBD1 matching over 7 bases. Germline V lookup: CDR1 MRHNA, CDR2 SNTAGT. This CDR3 contains 15 residues. V dropped 8 bases and J dropped 7; count of bases not matched to a gene: 16. The CDR3 here is CASRRLGQWDGGYTF. CDR3 nucleotides: TGTGCCAGCCGCCGATTGGGACAGTGGGACGGTGGCTACACCTTC.

The sample holds a few counts of this clonotype. V usage is TRBV2 and J usage is TRBJ2-1; no definite D call. The V gene's germline CDR1 is SNHLY and CDR2 FYNNEI. CDR3 size: 13 residues. V lost 4 bases, J lost 7 bases, and 11 bases lay in between. In DNA, the CDR3 is TGTGCCAGCAGTGTCGCGCTCCGGAATGAGCAGTTCTTC. Amino acid sequence: CASSVALRNEQFF.

The sample holds many counts of this clonotype. V usage is TRBV27 and J usage is TRBJ1-1, with D perhaps matching TRBD1 (5 bases). The CDR3 is 15 residues long. The germline CDR1 and CDR2 sequences are MNHEY and SMNVEV (reference sequence). V dropped 5 bases and J dropped 4 bases, with 17 bases sitting between them. CDR3 nucleotide sequence: TGTGCCAGCAGTCCCGTCAGGTTTGGGGGCACTGAAGCTTTCTTT. Its protein product is CASSPVRFGGTEAFF.

The chain links TRBV15 to TRBJ1-2, with D tentatively TRBD1 (5 bases). Germline V gene data show CDR1 as LNHNV and CDR2 as YYDKDF (reference sequence). This CDR3 spans 14 amino acids. With 0 bases removed from V and 6 bases from J, the gap between germline ends came to 11 bases. The CDR3 coding sequence is TGTGCCACCAGCAGAGATCTGGGGGAGGATGGCTACACCTTC. Translated, it gives CATSRDLGEDGYTF.